The 7 T cell receptor beta chains reported below all come from one sample, sequenced in a study of blood T cell repertoires in COVID-19. Using immunoSEQ multiplex PCR, the repertoire was profiled, and TCRdb retains in-frame clones only, with some absent. The sample records some 400,000 clones, approximately 77% being singletons. Material for sequencing was peripheral blood. These TCRs come from a human donor with acute or convalescent COVID-19. The donor label of this sample is uncertain.

The V gene is TRBV15, the J gene TRBJ2-1; weak D call: TRBD1 (5 bases). Germline V gene lookup returns CDR1 LNHNV and CDR2 YYDKDF (reference sequence). Trimming took off 11 bases at V and 10 bases at J, with 24 bases between the two ends. This CDR3 is built from 14 residues. The DNA of the CDR3 is TGTGCCGTTAGTCGGCAGGGTACTGGTATGGAGCAGTTCTTC. Protein sequence: CAVSRQGTGMEQFF.

V usage is TRBV2 and J usage is TRBJ1-5, with 8 bases that match TRBD1. The CDR3 has 14 amino acids. Germline-derived CDR1 and CDR2 are SNHLY and FYNNEI. The V gene end was trimmed by 4 bases and the J gene end by 1 base; junction bases not matched to a gene: 0. The CDR3 coding sequence is TGTGCCAGCAGTGGACAGGGGAGCAATCAGCCCCAGCATTTT. Amino acids: CASSGQGSNQPQHF.

This clone came up a few times. The chain couples TRBV27 to TRBJ2-3; no clear D. Germline V gene data show CDR1 as MNHEY and CDR2 as SMNVEV (reference sequence). CDR3 size: 11 residues. V dropped 8 bases and J dropped 7 bases, with 10 bases sitting between them. CDR3 sequence reads: CASSTSNTQYF. The CDR3 DNA follows: TGTGCCAGCTCAACTTCAAATACGCAGTATTTT.

This chain joins TRBV6-1 and TRBJ1-6, with D possibly TRBD1 on 5 matching bases. CDR3 size: 16 residues. Germline V gene lookup returns CDR1 MNHNS and CDR2 SASEGT. V gave up 2 bases and J gave up 4 bases, with 12 bases separating them. In DNA, the CDR3 is TGTGCCAGCAGTGAACGGGGGGGAGGTTATAATTCACCCCTCCACTTT. Its protein is CASSERGGGYNSPLHF.

This clone has a handful of counts. The V and J genes are TRBV12-5 and TRBJ2-6, with a weak D call TRBD2 (5 bases). Trimming pared 1 base from V and 0 bases from J, leaving 19 bases between. The CDR3 totals 20 residues. Germline V gene data show CDR1 as LGHNT and CDR2 as FRNRAP. The CDR3 sequence: CASGLASEDFQSSGANVLTF. The CDR3 DNA reads as TGTGCTAGTGGTTTGGCCTCCGAGGACTTTCAGTCCTCTGGGGCCAACGTCCTGACTTTC. Combining the CDR3 with reference TRBV12-5 and TRBJ2-6 gives the whole variable domain DARVTQTPRHKVTEMGQEVTMRCQPILGHNTVFWYRQTMMQGLELLAYFRNRAPLDDSGMPKDRFSAEMPDATLATLKIQPSEPRDSAVYFCASGLASEDFQSSGANVLTFGAGSRLTVL.

The chain joins TRBV7-9 to TRBJ1-4, with 7 bases matching TRBD1. The trim removed 2 bases at V and 7 bases at J, leaving 7 bases unmatched. The V gene's germline CDR1 is SEHNR and CDR2 FQNEAQ (reference sequence). This CDR3 has 15 residues. CDR3: CASSLSNGQAEKLFF. CDR3 nucleotide sequence: TGTGCCAGCAGCTTATCCAACGGACAGGCTGAAAAACTGTTTTTT.

CDR3: CASSSELNRGFGDTQYF. CDR3 in DNA: TGTGCCAGCAGCTCCGAGTTAAACAGGGGATTCGGAGATACGCAGTATTTT. This chain uses TRBV5-5 with TRBJ2-3; 7 nucleotides align to TRBD1. This CDR3 spans 17 amino acids. J lost 5 bases, V lost 3 bases, and 15 bases had no gene match. The germline V gene has CDR1 SGHKS and CDR2 YYEKEE (reference sequence).